The entry that follows covers one TCR beta chain sequence. Its antigen is not identified. As defined, naive CD8 cells were CD45RO-negative and positively selected for CCR7, with terminally differentiated effector memory CD45RA+ cells excluded. Germline V gene sequence: CDR1 MNHEY, CDR2 SMNVEV (reference sequence). The CDR3 has 15 residues. V gave up 5 bases and J gave up 7 bases; unmatched junction bases: 6. Across several immunoSEQ plates, the genomic DNA of each subset was split evenly. The protocol was immunoSEQ multiplex PCR, while the TCRdb copy is restricted to in-frame clones and leaves out a portion. The data show roughly 2.1 million clones, with roughly 91% seen just once and around 1.7% held by the top ten. The data derive from a study of shared clonotypes between healthy human individuals. The study's findings and limits: Clonotypes that were shared across a few donors made up around 5% of naive CD4 clonotypes.

This clonotype was obtained from a young man in good health. Some clones in this sample may be carry-over from other donors' samples. Sequencing was carried out using naive CD8+ T cells from PBMCs. The chain employs TRBV27 and TRBJ2-2; 11 positions match TRBD1. CDR3 in amino acids: CASSEWTGGIGELFF. Written as DNA, the CDR3 is TGTGCCAGCAGTGAGTGGACAGGGGGCATCGGGGAGCTGTTTTTT.